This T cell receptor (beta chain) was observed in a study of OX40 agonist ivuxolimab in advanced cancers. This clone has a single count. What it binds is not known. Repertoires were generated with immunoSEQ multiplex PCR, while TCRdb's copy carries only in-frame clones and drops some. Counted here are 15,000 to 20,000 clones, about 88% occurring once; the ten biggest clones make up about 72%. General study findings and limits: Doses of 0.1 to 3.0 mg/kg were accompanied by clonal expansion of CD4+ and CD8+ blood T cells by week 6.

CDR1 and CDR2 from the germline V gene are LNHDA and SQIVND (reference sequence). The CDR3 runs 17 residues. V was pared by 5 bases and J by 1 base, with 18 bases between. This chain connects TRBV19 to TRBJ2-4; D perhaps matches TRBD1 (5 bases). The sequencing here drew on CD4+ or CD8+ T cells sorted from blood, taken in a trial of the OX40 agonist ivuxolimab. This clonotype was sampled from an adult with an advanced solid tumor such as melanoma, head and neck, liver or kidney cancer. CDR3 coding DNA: TGTGCCAGTAGTTCGGCAGGGTTCGGGCGGGCCAAAAACATTCAGTACTTC. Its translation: CASSSAGFGRAKNIQYF.